This is a list of T cell receptor beta chains from one sample in a study of T cells in Graves' hyperthyroidism and ophthalmopathy. A single record per CDR3 protein comes from TCRdb applying MiXCR to the multiplex PCR reads. The sample holds hundreds of thousands of distinct CDR3 sequences, approximately 15% seen once. The sequencing sample was made of blood. The source of these receptors is a man younger than 30 with Graves' ophthalmopathy. Each CDR3 is given with its conserved first and last residue. D genes are given only for firm matches. Not every row has a clone size; where given, it reads once, few, many or a size class.

j_call d_call cdr3_length v_call clone_size cdr3_aa cdr3_nt
TRBJ2-7 TRBD1 14 TRBV18 NA CASSPVGQGREQYF TGTGCCAGCTCACCTGTGGGACAGGGGCGCGAGCAGTACTTC
TRBJ2-7 TRBD1 15 TRBV7-2 many CASSFRTGAGYEQYF TGTGCCAGCAGCTTCCGGACAGGGGCTGGGTACGAGCAGTACTTC
TRBJ2-1 NA 13 TRBV7-8 many CASSLRSHNEQFF TGTGCCAGCAGCTTACGCTCGCACAATGAGCAGTTCTTC
TRBJ2-2 TRBD2 15 TRBV19 NA CASSPSGANTGELFF TGTGCCAGTAGCCCTAGCGGGGCGAACACCGGGGAGCTGTTTTTT
TRBJ1-2 NA 12 TRBV6-1 NA CASREGPYGYTF TGTGCCAGCAGGGAGGGACCCTATGGCTACACCTTC
TRBJ1-3 NA 14 TRBV5-1 many CASRSESSGNTIYF TGCGCCAGCAGGAGTGAGAGCTCTGGAAACACCATATATTTT
TRBJ2-5 TRBD2 15 TRBV20-1 many CSAPASTSGQETQYF TGCAGTGCTCCCGCCTCGACTAGCGGACAAGAGACCCAGTACTTC
TRBJ2-7 NA 12 TRBV2 many CASNGGYYEQYF TGTGCCAGCAACGGGGGCTACTACGAGCAGTACTTC
TRBJ2-3 TRBD2 13 TRBV20-1 NA CRAERGNTDTQYF TGCAGGGCCGAGCGGGGGAACACAGATACGCAGTATTTT
TRBJ1-5 TRBD1 15 TRBV2 many CAVRAGTGVFQPQHF TGTGCCGTTAGGGCTGGGACAGGGGTTTTTCAGCCCCAGCATTTT
TRBJ2-1 NA 13 TRBV18 many CASSSSTGNEQFF TGTGCCAGCTCAAGCTCGACAGGCAATGAGCAGTTCTTC
TRBJ1-5 NA 14 TRBV9 NA CTSSVGRGTQPQHF TGTACCAGCAGCGTAGGAAGAGGGACCCAGCCCCAGCATTTT
TRBJ2-3 TRBD2 17 TRBV2 NA CASRGWTSGRKTDTQYF TGTGCCAGCAGAGGTTGGACTAGCGGGAGGAAGACAGATACGCAGTATTTT
TRBJ1-5 NA 15 TRBV30 many CAWSVRKYSNQPQHF TGTGCCTGGAGTGTTCGGAAATATAGCAATCAGCCCCAGCATTTT
TRBJ1-4 NA 18 TRBV6-1 NA CASSPTFRERGEGEKLFF TGTGCCAGCAGCCCAACGTTCAGGGAACGGGGAGAGGGCGAAAAACTGTTTTTT
TRBJ2-3 NA 15 TRBV4-1 NA CASSQETGAGDTQYF TGCGCCAGCAGCCAAGAAACCGGGGCGGGAGATACGCAGTATTTT
TRBJ2-1 NA 14 TRBV7-8 many CASSPGVGSNEQFF TGTGCCAGCAGCCCGGGGGTTGGGAGCAATGAGCAGTTCTTC
TRBJ1-5 NA 14 TRBV7-2 NA CASSLSQPNQPQHF TGTGCCAGCAGCTTAAGTCAGCCTAATCAGCCCCAGCATTTT
TRBJ2-5 NA 15 TRBV19 NA CASRTGRETSETQYF TGTGCCAGTAGGACGGGGCGGGAAACGTCTGAGACCCAGTACTTC
TRBJ2-3 TRBD2 16 TRBV5-1 once CASRKETSGSTDTQYF TGCGCCAGCAGAAAGGAGACTAGCGGGAGCACAGATACGCAGTATTTT
TRBJ2-7 TRBD2 14 TRBV7-6 many CASTRREDSYEQYF TGTGCCAGCACGCGGCGGGAGGACTCCTACGAGCAGTACTTC
TRBJ2-3 TRBD1 16 TRBV6-1 many CASTSPGTGYPDTQYF TGTGCCAGCACCTCACCCGGGACAGGGTACCCAGATACGCAGTATTTT
TRBJ1-2 TRBD1 16 TRBV19 NA CASTGDYRGQNYGYTF TGTGCCAGTACCGGGGATTACAGGGGGCAAAACTATGGCTACACCTTC
TRBJ1-2 TRBD1 16 TRBV6-1 many CASISTLTDRGYGYTF TGTGCCAGCATTTCGACCCTAACTGACAGGGGGTATGGCTACACCTTC
TRBJ2-6 NA 16 TRBV12-3/TRBV12-4 NA CASSTTSDSGANVLTF TGTGCCAGCAGCACAACAAGCGATTCTGGGGCCAACGTCCTGACTTTC
TRBJ2-5 TRBD2 17 TRBV19 NA CASSWGLASTTVETQYF TGTGCCAGTAGTTGGGGACTAGCGTCAACGACCGTCGAGACCCAGTACTTC
TRBJ1-2 TRBD1 16 TRBV13 many CASSSGQGLTDYGYTF TGTGCCAGCAGCTCGGGACAGGGGCTGACAGACTATGGCTACACCTTC
TRBJ1-2 NA 13 TRBV27 NA CASSYQANYGYTF TGTGCCAGCAGTTACCAGGCTAACTATGGCTACACCTTC